This TCR beta chain is from a study of cytomegalovirus exposure and HLA in healthy donors. PCR was performed using 60 Vbeta and 13 Jbeta primers. Sequencing was performed with immunoSEQ multiplex PCR; in TCRdb, only in-frame clones are kept and a portion is missing. Among about 140,000 clones listed, approximately 80% were seen once. The ends were cut back, 6 bases at V and 4 bases at J, with 13 bases in the middle. CDR1 and CDR2 (germline): MDHEN, SYDVKM. The CDR3 spans 13 residues. Study-wide results and caveats: What a later analysis reportedly showed was that an Asian-associated ancestry cluster had fewer N-insertions than the approximately 700-donor mean.

With respect to this clone: Its antigen is undetermined.

The chain combines TRBV28 with TRBJ2-7; TRBD1 might be the D (5 bases). The sample comprised PBMCs. This TCR was sampled from a man aged 50 or older in good health and CMV-seronegative. DNA for the CDR3: TGTGCCAGCAGGGATATGGGGCGGTACGAGCAGTACTTC. It is translated as CASRDMGRYEQYF.